This entry lists 25 T cell receptor beta chains sequenced from one sample in a study of tumor and adjacent non-tumor tissue in lung cancer. No cell sorting was done before RNA was extracted from the tissue. The library came from three nested PCR rounds adapted from ARM-PCR protocols. TCRdb analysed the multiplex PCR reads with MiXCR anew, one entry per CDR3 protein. The sample holds roughly 150,000 distinct CDR3 sequences; around 61% are singletons and the top ten take roughly 18%. Sample: lung tumor tissue. These receptors originate from a man aged 60 to 75 with small cell lung cancer.

A note on this clonotype: At one boundary the junction diverges from the germline segment, which might be a read error. The chain couples TRBV10-2 to TRBJ1-6; a weak D match, TRBD1 (5 bases). There are 15 residues in the CDR3. The germline CDR1 and CDR2 sequences are WSHSY and SAAADI. This chain's CDR3 is CGSSVRGGTDSPIHF. In nucleotides, the CDR3 is TGCGGCAGCAGTGTTCGGGGCGGGACGGATTCACCCATCCACTTT.

CDR3 amino acids: CASSPGTSARSDTQYF. CDR3 in DNA: TGTGCCAGCAGCCCGGGGACTAGCGCGAGGTCAGATACGCAGTATTTT. The gene calls are TRBV11-2 and TRBJ2-3, with 10 bases aligning to TRBD2. The CDR3 is 16 amino acids. Germline V gives CDR1 SGHAT, CDR2 FQNNGV. The trim removed 5 bases at V and 4 bases at J, leaving 9 bases unmatched.

Details on this clonotype: An end of the junction does not agree with germline; a read error may underlie this. The CDR3: CASSLAGVAETQYF. The CDR3, as DNA: TGCGCCAGCAGCTTAGCAGGGGTGGCAGAGACCCAGTACTTC. V gene TRBV5-4 combines with J gene TRBJ2-5, with D possibly TRBD1 on 6 matching bases. This CDR3 is 14 amino acids long. Germline V gene sequence: CDR1 SGHNT, CDR2 YYREEE (reference sequence).

This clonotype was seen at least ten times. This chain uses TRBV11-3 with TRBJ2-3; 7 bases are a match to TRBD2. Germline-derived CDR1 and CDR2 are SGHNT and YENEEA. This CDR3 region has 16 residues. Trimming at V came to 5 bases and at J to 1 base, leaving 9 bases not matched to a gene. The CDR3 nucleotides are TGTGCCAGCAGCCAACGGACGGGGGGTGGCACAGATACGCAGTATTTT. Amino acids: CASSQRTGGGTDTQYF.

V is TRBV29-1 and J is TRBJ2-1; D is possibly TRBD2 (6 bases). The V and J ends lost 6 bases and 7 bases respectively, with 10 bases between them. There are 11 residues in the CDR3. CDR1 SQVTM and CDR2 ANQGSEA come from the germline V gene. CDR3 in amino acids: CSVDRGNEQFF. DNA of the CDR3: TGCAGCGTCGATCGGGGGAATGAGCAGTTCTTC.

This clonotype was seen a few times. A much larger clonotype is one base distant, so this may be a read error. V usage is TRBV4-1 and J usage is TRBJ2-3, with D tentatively TRBD1 or TRBD2 (6 bases each). The V end lost 3 bases, the J end lost 2 bases, and 18 bases lay between the germline ends. The CDR3 is 17 residues long. Germline V gene data show CDR1 as MGHRA and CDR2 as YSYEKL. CDR3 nucleotides: TGCGCCAGCAGCCATTACAGGGACTCCGGCTTCACAGATACGCAGTATTTT. Its protein is CASSHYRDSGFTDTQYF.

This clonotype was recorded only once. A much larger clone is a single base away; this may be a read error. The J gene is TRBJ2-7, the V gene TRBV23-1; either TRBD1 or TRBD2 may fit D (5 bases each). TRBV23-1 is an ORF for which the function is uncertain. The CDR3 covers 18 residues. Written as DNA, the CDR3 is TGCGCCAACAGTCGATCCTGCTTAGGGGAGACTAACTCCTACGAGCAGTACGTC. Its protein is CANSRSCLGETNSYEQYV.

The genes are TRBV4-1 and TRBJ2-5, with D possibly being TRBD1 (5 bases). V dropped 0 bases and J dropped 4 bases, with 9 bases sitting between them. CDR1 and CDR2 from the germline V gene are MGHRA and YSYEKL. The CDR3 covers 14 residues. DNA of the CDR3: TGCGCCAGCAGCCAAGAGGGTAGGGGAGAGACCCAGTACTTC. Translating it yields CASSQEGRGETQYF.

Note on this clonotype: Being one base from a much bigger clone, this may be a read error. The chain has TRBV5-1 and TRBJ2-5; D gene ambiguous. The CDR3 loop spans 13 amino acids. Trimming left V 4 bases short and J 2 bases short, with 9 bases between. CDR1 and CDR2 from the germline V gene are SGHRS and YFSETQ. CDR3 sequence reads: CASSHGRQETQYF. The CDR3 DNA reads as TGCGCCAGCAGCCACGGACGGCAAGAGACCCAGTACTTC.

This chain connects TRBV28 to TRBJ2-7, with 10 bases identical to TRBD2. With V trimmed by 7 bases and J by 2 bases, 20 bases remained unmatched. CDR1 is MDHEN and CDR2 is SYDVKM in the germline V gene. CDR3 length: 19 amino acids. The CDR3 sequence: CASNLGKAGGGDPTYEQYF. CDR3 coding DNA: TGTGCCAGCAATTTGGGAAAAGCGGGAGGGGGGGATCCTACCTACGAGCAGTACTTC.

A note on this clonotype: Since no conserved phenylalanine or tryptophan closes the CDR3, a read error is the likely cause. The chain links TRBV11-3 to TRBJ2-3; no clear D gene. CDR3 length equals 14 residues. CDR1 is SGHNT and CDR2 is YENEEA in the germline V gene. The CDR3 protein is CASSLARVADMQYS. CDR3 in DNA: TGTGCCAGCAGCTTAGCAAGGGTTGCAGATATGCAGTATTCT.

The chain links TRBV6-2 or TRBV6-3 to TRBJ1-3, with D perhaps TRBD1 (5 bases). The CDR3 loop spans 15 amino acids. The ends were cut back, 2 bases at V and 8 bases at J, with 16 bases in the middle. Germline V gene lookup returns CDR1 MNHEY and CDR2 SVGEGT. The CDR3 DNA follows: TGTGCCAGCAGTTACAAGGGACGGGGAGGAGACACCATATATTTT. Translating gives CASSYKGRGGDTIYF.

The J gene is TRBJ1-2, the V gene TRBV28; 10 bases are shared with TRBD1. CDR1 MDHEN and CDR2 SYDVKM come from the germline V gene. The CDR3 is made up of 14 amino acids. V shed 10 bases and J 3 bases; nucleotides not matched to a gene: 8. CDR3 nucleotides: TGTGCCAACCGTCCCGGGACAGGGGACTATGGCTACACCTTC. This sequence encodes CANRPGTGDYGYTF.

About this clonotype itself: A clone one base away is much larger, so this may be a read error. The chain is built from TRBV4-1 and TRBJ1-2; a possible D gene is TRBD1 (5 bases). V was pared by 0 bases and J by 4 bases, with 21 bases between. The CDR3 spans 18 residues. In germline, CDR1 is MGHRA, CDR2 YSYEKL. In DNA, the CDR3 is TGCGCCAGCAGCCAAGATCTTTACAGGCGAGAGCCAACCTATGGCTACACCTTC. Its translation: CASSQDLYRREPTYGYTF.

This rearrangement joins TRBV11-1 to TRBJ2-3; TRBD2 matches 8 bases. The CDR3 runs 14 residues. The trim removed 8 bases at V and 8 bases at J, leaving 12 bases unmatched. Germline V gene lookup returns CDR1 SGHAT and CDR2 FQDESV (reference sequence). The chain's CDR3 is CASCYGRAGSTQYF. In nucleotides, the CDR3 is TGTGCCAGCTGCTACGGGAGGGCCGGAAGTACGCAGTATTTT.

Points on this clonotype: Given a much more abundant clone one base away, this may be a read error. The chain uses TRBV20-1 and TRBJ2-7; 9 bases map to TRBD1. J was trimmed by 4 bases and V by 8 bases; bases with no gene match: 6. This CDR3 has 12 residues. Germline CDR1 is DFQATT and CDR2 is SNEGSKA (reference sequence). CDR3: CSTGDREYEQYF. The CDR3, as DNA: TGCAGTACCGGGGACAGGGAATACGAGCAGTACTTC.

Points on this clonotype: Because it lacks the conserved phenylalanine or tryptophan at the end, this CDR3 is likely a read error. The rearrangement uses TRBV20-1 and TRBJ2-3; TRBD1 aligns across 10 bases. Germline V gene lookup returns CDR1 DFQATT and CDR2 SNEGSKA (reference sequence). The CDR3 has 14 amino acids. CDR3 loop: CSAIPGQGHDRQYY. The CDR3 coding sequence is TGCAGTGCCATACCGGGACAGGGGCATGATAGGCAGTATTAT.

This clonotype turned up a few times. The chain carries TRBV5-1 and TRBJ2-5; no clear D. The CDR3 is 14 residues long. The V end lost 0 bases, the J end lost 2 bases, and 8 bases lay between the germline ends. Germline V gene data show CDR1 as SGHRS and CDR2 as YFSETQ. The CDR3: CASSLGKAQETQYF. The CDR3 nucleotides read TGCGCCAGCAGCTTGGGGAAAGCACAAGAGACCCAGTACTTC.

As concerns this clonotype: A read error may explain this, as a much larger clone is one base away. The CDR3 nucleotides are TGCAGTGCTAGAGATCAGGGAGAAGGCTACACCTTC. Its protein is CSARDQGEGYTF. V and J are TRBV20-1 and TRBJ1-2, with D perhaps matching TRBD1 (5 bases). V dropped 0 bases and J dropped 8 bases, with 10 bases sitting between them. The CDR3 is made up of 12 amino acids. Germline V gene data show CDR1 as DFQATT and CDR2 as SNEGSKA (reference sequence).

This clonotype was seen ten or more times. The chain couples TRBV29-1 to TRBJ1-2; TRBD1 agrees at 7 bases. V was clipped by 4 bases and J by 6 bases; unmatched bases: 2. Germline CDR1 is SQVTM and CDR2 is ANQGSEA. The CDR3 sequence is 11 residues long. This CDR3 reads CSVGQGDGYTF. The DNA for the CDR3 is TGCAGCGTTGGGCAGGGGGATGGCTACACCTTC.

This clonotype was recorded many times. CDR3 in amino acids: CASSDLIAGGRYF. In nucleotides, the CDR3 is TGTGCCAGCAGTGACCTGATAGCGGGAGGGCGGTACTTC. The V gene is TRBV28, the J gene TRBJ2-5; 11 positions agree with TRBD2. Germline CDR1 is MDHEN and CDR2 is SYDVKM. V shed 5 bases and J 13 bases; nucleotides not matched to a gene: 9. There are 13 residues in the CDR3.

This clonotype was seen ten or more times. The chain combines TRBV6-1 with TRBJ2-1; 8 nucleotides align to TRBD2. CDR3 size: 16 residues. Germline lookup yields CDR1 MNHNS and CDR2 SASEGT. V was clipped by 6 bases and J by 4 bases; unmatched bases: 11. CDR3 amino acids: CASSFHREGAYNEQFF. CDR3 bases: TGTGCCAGCAGCTTTCATCGGGAGGGTGCTTACAATGAGCAGTTCTTC.

For this clonotype: No conserved phenylalanine or tryptophan is present at the end of the CDR3, so a read error is the likely explanation. V and J are TRBV11-3 and TRBJ1-6, with D unresolved. Trimming left V 5 bases short and J 6 bases short, with 8 bases between. This CDR3 has 13 residues. Germline CDR1 is SGHNT and CDR2 is YENEEA. The DNA for the CDR3 is TGTGCCAGCAGCCTGTTCTTTAATTCACCCCTCCACCTT. Protein: CASSLFFNSPLHL.

For this clonotype: The junction does not match germline at one end; this may be a read error. The chain is built from TRBV6-1 and TRBJ1-2, with 7 bases lining up with TRBD1. From germline, CDR1 is MNHNS and CDR2 SASEGT. This CDR3 has 14 residues. The CDR3 reads CARSEAGGNYGYTF. In DNA form, the CDR3 reads TGTGCCAGAAGTGAAGCAGGGGGTAACTATGGCTACACCTTC.

The sample holds a few counts of this clonotype. A single base separates this from a much larger clone, so it may be a read error. The rearrangement joins TRBV7-9 to TRBJ1-1; D is unresolved. The CDR3 covers 13 residues. Germline lookup yields CDR1 SEHNR and CDR2 FQNEAQ (reference sequence). The CDR3 nucleotides read TGTGTCAGCAGCTTAGAAGGTGGCTTTGAAGCTTTCTTT. It translates to CVSSLEGGFEAFF.